This TCR beta chain was documented in a study of T cell responses to AZD1222 COVID-19 vaccine. Study-level information: Second doses that came at about 4 or about 12 weeks were put together. Points from the study as a whole: Repertoire collection took place solely once the T cell response had peaked.

Generated by immunoSEQ multiplex PCR, the TCRdb table keeps only in-frame clones and is missing some. The sample lists about 160,000 clones, roughly nine tenths seen once, with around 5% in the top ten. Germline-derived CDR1 and CDR2 are MGHRA and YSYEKL. The CDR3 is made up of 13 amino acids. V dropped 1 base and J dropped 3 bases, with 5 bases sitting between them. About this clone: As yet, its antigen is unknown.

The sample was peripheral blood, taken on day 0 of AZD1222 vaccination. This chain links TRBV4-1 with TRBJ2-3; D gene unclear. The sequence was obtained from an adult in good health. CDR3 DNA sequence: TGCGCCAGCAGCCAAGCTGGAACAGATACGCAGTATTTT. Its protein product is CASSQAGTDTQYF.